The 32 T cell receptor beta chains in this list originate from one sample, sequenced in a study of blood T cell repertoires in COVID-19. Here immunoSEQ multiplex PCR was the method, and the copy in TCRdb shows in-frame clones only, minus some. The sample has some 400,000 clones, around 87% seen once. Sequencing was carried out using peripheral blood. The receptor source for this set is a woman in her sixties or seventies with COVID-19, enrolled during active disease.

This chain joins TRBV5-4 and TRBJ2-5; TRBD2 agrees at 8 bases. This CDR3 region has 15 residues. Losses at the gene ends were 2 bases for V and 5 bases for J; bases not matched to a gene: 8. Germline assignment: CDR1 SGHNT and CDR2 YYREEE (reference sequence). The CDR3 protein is CASSFHGGAWETQYF. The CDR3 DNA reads TGTGCCAGCAGCTTCCACGGGGGGGCCTGGGAGACCCAGTACTTC.

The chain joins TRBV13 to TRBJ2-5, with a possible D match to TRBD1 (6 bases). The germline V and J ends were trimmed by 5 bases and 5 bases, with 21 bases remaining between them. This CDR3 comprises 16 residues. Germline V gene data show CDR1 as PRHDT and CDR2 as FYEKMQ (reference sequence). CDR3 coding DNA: TGTGCCAGCAGCCCCTTTAGCCAGGGGATCCACGAGACCCAGTACTTC. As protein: CASSPFSQGIHETQYF.

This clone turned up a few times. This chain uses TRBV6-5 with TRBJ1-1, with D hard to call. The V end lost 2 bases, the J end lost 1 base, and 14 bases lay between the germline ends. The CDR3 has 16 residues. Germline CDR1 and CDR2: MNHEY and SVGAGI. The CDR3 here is CASSYRWLASNTEAFF. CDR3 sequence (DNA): TGTGCCAGCAGTTACCGCTGGCTTGCCTCGAACACTGAAGCTTTCTTT.

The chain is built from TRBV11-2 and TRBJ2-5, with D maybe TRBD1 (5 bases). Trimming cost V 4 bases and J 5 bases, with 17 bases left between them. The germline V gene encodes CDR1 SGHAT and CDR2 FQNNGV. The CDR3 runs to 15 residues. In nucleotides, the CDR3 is TGTGCCAGCAGCTACCCACGGCCAGGGTGGGAGACCCAGTACTTC. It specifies CASSYPRPGWETQYF. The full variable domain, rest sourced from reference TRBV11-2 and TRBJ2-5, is EAGVAQSPRYKIIEKRQSVAFWCNPISGHATLYWYQQILGQGPKLLIQFQNNGVVDDSQLPKDRFSAERLKGVDSTLKIQPAKLEDSAVYLCASSYPRPGWETQYFGPGTRLLVL.

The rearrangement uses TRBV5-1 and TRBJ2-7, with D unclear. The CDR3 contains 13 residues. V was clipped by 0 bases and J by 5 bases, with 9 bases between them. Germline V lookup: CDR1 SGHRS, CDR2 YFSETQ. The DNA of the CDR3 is TGCGCCAGCAGCTTGGGGTACAGTGACGAGCAGTACTTC. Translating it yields CASSLGYSDEQYF. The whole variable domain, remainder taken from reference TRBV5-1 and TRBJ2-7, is KAGVTQTPRYLIKTRGQQVTLSCSPISGHRSVSWYQQTPGQGLQFLFEYFSETQRNKGNFPGRFSGRQFSNSRSEMNVSTLELGDSALYLCASSLGYSDEQYFGPGTRLTVT.

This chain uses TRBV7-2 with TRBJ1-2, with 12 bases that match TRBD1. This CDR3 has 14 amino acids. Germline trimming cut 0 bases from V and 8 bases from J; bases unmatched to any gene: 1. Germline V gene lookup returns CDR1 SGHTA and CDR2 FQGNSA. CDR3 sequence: CASSLAGQGAGYTF. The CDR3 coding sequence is TGTGCCAGCAGCTTAGCGGGACAGGGGGCGGGCTACACCTTC.

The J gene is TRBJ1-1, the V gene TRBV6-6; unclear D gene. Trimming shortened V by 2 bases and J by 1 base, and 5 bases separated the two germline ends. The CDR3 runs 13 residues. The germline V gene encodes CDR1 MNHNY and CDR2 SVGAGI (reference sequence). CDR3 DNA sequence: TGTGCCAGCAGTTACCTCTGGAACACTGAAGCTTTCTTT. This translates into CASSYLWNTEAFF.

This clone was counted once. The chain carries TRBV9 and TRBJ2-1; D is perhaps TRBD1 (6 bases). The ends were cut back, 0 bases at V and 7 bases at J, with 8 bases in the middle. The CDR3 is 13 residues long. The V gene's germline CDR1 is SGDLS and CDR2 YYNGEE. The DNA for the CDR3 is TGTGCCAGCAGCGTAGGGCAGGGGAATGAGCAGTTCTTC. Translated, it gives CASSVGQGNEQFF.

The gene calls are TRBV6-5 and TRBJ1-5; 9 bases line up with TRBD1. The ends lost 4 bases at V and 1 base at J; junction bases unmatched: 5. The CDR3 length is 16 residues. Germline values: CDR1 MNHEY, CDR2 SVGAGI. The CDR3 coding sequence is TGTGCCAGCAGTTTCGGGACAGGGAACAGCAATCAGCCCCAGCATTTT. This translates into CASSFGTGNSNQPQHF.

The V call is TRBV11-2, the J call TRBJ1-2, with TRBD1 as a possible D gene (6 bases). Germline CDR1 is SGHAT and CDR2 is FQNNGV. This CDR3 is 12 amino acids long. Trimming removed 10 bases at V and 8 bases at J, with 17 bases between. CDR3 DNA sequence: TGTGCCACCCGAGGCGGGGGGCGCGGCTACACCTTC. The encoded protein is CATRGGGRGYTF.

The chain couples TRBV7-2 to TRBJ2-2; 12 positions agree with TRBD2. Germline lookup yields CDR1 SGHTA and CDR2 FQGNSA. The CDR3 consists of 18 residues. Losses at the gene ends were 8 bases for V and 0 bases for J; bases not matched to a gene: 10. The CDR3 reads CASSTASGGAANTGELFF. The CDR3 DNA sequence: TGTGCCAGCTCAACCGCTAGCGGGGGGGCTGCGAACACCGGGGAGCTGTTTTTT.

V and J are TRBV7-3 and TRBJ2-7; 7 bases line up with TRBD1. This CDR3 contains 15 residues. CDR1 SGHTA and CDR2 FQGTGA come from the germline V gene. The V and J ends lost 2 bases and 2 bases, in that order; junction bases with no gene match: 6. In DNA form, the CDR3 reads TGTGCCAGCAGCTTAGCCGGGACAGAACCCTACGAGCAGTACTTC. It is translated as CASSLAGTEPYEQYF.

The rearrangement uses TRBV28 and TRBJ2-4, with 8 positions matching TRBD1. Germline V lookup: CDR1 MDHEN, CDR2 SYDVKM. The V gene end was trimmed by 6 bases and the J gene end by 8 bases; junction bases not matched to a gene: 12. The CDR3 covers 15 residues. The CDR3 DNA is TGTGCCAGCAGGCCCCCGGGACAGGCGGCGCACATTCAGTACTTC. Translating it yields CASRPPGQAAHIQYF.

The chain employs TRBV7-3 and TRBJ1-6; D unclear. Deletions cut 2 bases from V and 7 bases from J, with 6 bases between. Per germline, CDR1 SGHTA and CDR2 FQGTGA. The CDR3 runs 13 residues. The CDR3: CASSLDKNSPLHF. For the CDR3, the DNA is TGTGCCAGCAGCTTAGACAAGAATTCACCCCTCCACTTT.

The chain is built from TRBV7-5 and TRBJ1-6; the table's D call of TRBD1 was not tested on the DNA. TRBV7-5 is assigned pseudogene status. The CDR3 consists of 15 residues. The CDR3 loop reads CVRRSSRTGRSPLHF. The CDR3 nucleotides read TGTGTCAGAAGATCGTCGAGGACAGGGCGATCACCCCTCCACTTT.

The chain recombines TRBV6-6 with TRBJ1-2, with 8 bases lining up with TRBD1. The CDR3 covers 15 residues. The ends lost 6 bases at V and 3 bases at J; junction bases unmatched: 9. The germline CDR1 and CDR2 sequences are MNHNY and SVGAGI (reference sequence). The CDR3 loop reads CASRRTGGMDYGYTF. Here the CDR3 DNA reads TGTGCCAGCAGACGAACAGGGGGTATGGACTATGGCTACACCTTC.

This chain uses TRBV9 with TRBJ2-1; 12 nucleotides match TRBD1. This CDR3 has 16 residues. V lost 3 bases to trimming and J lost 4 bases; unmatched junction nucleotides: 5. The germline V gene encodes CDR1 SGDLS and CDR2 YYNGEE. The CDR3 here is CASSGGTGGGYNEQFF. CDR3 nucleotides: TGTGCCAGCAGCGGCGGGACAGGGGGCGGTTACAATGAGCAGTTCTTC.

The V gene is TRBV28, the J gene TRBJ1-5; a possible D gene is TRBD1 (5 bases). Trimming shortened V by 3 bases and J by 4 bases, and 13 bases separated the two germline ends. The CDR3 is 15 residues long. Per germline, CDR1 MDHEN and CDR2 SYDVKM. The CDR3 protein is CASSLGGEGNQPQHF. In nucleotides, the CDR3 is TGTGCCAGCAGTTTGGGGGGGGAAGGGAATCAGCCCCAGCATTTT. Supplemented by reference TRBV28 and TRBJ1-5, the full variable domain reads DVKVTQSSRYLVKRTGEKVFLECVQDMDHENMFWYRQDPGLGLRLIYFSYDVKMKEKGDIPEGYSVSREKKERFSLILESASTNQTSMYLCASSLGGEGNQPQHFGDGTRLSIL.

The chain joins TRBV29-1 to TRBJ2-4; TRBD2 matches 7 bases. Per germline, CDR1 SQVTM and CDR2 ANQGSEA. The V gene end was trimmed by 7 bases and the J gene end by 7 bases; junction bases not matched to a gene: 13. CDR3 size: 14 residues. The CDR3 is CSAEASGIGNIQYF. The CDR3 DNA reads TGCAGCGCCGAAGCCAGCGGGATAGGGAACATTCAGTACTTC.

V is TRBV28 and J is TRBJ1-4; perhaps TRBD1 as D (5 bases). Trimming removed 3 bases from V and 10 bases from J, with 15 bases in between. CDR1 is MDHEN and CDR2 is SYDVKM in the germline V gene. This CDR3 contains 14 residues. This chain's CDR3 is CASSLSQGAAKLFF. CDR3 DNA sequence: TGTGCCAGCAGTTTGAGTCAGGGCGCGGCAAAACTGTTTTTT. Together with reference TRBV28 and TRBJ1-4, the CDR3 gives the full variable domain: DVKVTQSSRYLVKRTGEKVFLECVQDMDHENMFWYRQDPGLGLRLIYFSYDVKMKEKGDIPEGYSVSREKKERFSLILESASTNQTSMYLCASSLSQGAAKLFFGSGTQLSVL.

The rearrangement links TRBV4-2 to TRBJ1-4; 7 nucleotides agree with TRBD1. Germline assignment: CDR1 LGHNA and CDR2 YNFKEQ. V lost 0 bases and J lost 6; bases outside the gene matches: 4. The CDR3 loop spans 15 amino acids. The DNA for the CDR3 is TGTGCCAGCAGCCAAGATATACAGGGGTATGAAAAACTGTTTTTT. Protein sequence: CASSQDIQGYEKLFF.

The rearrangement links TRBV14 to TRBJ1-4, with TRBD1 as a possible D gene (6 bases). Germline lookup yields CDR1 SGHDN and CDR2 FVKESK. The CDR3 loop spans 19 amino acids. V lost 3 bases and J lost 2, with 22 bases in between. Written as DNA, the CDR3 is TGTGCCAGCAGCCAGTCACTCAGGGACAATCTTGGCACTAATGAAAAACTGTTTTTT. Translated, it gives CASSQSLRDNLGTNEKLFF.

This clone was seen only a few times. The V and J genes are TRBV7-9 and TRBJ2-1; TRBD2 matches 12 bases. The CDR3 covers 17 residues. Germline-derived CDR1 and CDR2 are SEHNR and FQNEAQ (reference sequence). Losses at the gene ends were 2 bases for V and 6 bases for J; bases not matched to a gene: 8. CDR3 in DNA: TGTGCCAGCAGCTTAAGCCCGTGGACTAGCGGGGTCAATGAGCAGTTCTTC. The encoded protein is CASSLSPWTSGVNEQFF.

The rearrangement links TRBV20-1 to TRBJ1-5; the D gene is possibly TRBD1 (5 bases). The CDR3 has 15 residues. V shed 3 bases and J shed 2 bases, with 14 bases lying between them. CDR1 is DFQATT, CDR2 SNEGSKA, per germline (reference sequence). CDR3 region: CSASQQGSGNQPQHF. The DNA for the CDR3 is TGCAGTGCTAGTCAGCAGGGATCGGGCAATCAGCCCCAGCATTTT.

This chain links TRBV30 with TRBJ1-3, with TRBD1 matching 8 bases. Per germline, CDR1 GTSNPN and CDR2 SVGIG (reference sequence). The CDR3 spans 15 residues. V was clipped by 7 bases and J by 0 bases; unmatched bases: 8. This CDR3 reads CASGHGTGSGNTIYF. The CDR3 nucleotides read TGTGCCTCCGGACACGGGACAGGCTCTGGAAACACCATATATTTT.

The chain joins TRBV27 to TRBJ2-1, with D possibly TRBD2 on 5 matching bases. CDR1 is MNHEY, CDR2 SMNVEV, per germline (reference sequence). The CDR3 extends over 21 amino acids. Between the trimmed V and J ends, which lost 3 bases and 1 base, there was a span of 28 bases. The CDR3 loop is CASSFILGAFYGRSSYNEQFF. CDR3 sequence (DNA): TGTGCCAGCAGTTTTATCCTGGGAGCCTTCTACGGCCGTTCTTCCTACAATGAGCAGTTCTTC.

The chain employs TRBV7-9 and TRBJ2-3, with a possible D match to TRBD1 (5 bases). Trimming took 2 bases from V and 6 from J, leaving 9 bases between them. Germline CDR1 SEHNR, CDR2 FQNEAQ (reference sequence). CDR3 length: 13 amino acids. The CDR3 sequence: CASSLTPGDTQYF. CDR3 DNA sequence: TGTGCCAGCAGCTTAACCCCAGGGGATACGCAGTATTTT.

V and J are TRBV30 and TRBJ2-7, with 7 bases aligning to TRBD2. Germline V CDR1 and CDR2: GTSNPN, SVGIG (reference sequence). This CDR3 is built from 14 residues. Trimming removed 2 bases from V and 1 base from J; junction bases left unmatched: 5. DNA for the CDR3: TGTGCCTGGAGTCCGTGGACTAGTTCCTACGAGCAGTACTTC. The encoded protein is CAWSPWTSSYEQYF. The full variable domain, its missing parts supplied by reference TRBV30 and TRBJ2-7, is SQTIHQWPATLVQPVGSPLSLECTVEGTSNPNLYWYRQAAGRGLQLLFYSVGIGQISSEVPQNLSASRPQDRQFILSSKKLLLSDSGFYLCAWSPWTSSYEQYFGPGTRLTVT.

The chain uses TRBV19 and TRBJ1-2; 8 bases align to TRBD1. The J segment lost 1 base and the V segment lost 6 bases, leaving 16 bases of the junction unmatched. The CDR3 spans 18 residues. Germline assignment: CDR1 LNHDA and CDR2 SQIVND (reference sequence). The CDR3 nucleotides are TGTGCCAGTAGCAAGGGAGGAGGACAGGGCAACCTTAACTATGGCTACACCTTC. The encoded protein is CASSKGGGQGNLNYGYTF.

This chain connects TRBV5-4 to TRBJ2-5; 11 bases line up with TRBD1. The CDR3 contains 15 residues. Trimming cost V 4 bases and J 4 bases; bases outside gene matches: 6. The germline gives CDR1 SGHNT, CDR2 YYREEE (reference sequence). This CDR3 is CASSPGTGGRETQYF. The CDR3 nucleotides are TGTGCCAGCAGCCCGGGGACAGGGGGACGAGAGACCCAGTACTTC.

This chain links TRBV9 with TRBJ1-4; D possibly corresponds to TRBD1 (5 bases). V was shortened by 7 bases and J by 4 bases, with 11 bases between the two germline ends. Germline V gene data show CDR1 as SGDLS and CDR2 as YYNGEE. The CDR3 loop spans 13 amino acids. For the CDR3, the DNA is TGTGCCAGCGGGGCAGGCGTTAATGAAAAACTGTTTTTT. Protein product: CASGAGVNEKLFF.

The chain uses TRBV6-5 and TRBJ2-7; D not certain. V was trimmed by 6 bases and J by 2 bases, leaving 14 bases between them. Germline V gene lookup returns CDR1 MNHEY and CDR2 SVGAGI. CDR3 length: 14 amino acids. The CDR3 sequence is CASRSPRPTYEQYF. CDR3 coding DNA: TGTGCCAGCAGGTCCCCGCGGCCAACCTACGAGCAGTACTTC.